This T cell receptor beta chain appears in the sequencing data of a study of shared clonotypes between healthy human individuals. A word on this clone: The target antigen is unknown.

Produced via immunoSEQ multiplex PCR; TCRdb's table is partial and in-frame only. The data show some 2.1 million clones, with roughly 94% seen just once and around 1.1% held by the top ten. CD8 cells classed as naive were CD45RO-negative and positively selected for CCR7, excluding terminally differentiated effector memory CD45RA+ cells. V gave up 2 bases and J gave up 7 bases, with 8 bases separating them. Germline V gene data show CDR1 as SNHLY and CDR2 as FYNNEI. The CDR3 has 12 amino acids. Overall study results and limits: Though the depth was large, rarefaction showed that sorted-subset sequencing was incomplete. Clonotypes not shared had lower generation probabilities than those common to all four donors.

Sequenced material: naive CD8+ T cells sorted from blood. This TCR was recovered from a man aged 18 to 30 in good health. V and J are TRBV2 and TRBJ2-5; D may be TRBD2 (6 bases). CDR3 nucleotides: TGTGCCAGCAGTGAACGGAGGGGGACCCAGTACTTC. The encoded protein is CASSERRGTQYF.